This T cell receptor beta chain was identified during a study of blood T cell repertoires in COVID-19. Background on the study: Sample material is recorded as cDNA or gDNA derived from T cells, B-cell-depleted T cells, or PBMCs.

Original handling: Reference gene primer amplification gave nucleated cell count estimates. The table came from immunoSEQ multiplex PCR; TCRdb's copy has only in-frame clones and leaves some out. For V, J and clone size, that table is used; D and trimming come from the DNA. The data hold around 430,000 clones, with approximately 90% observed a single time. This CDR3 spans 18 amino acids. V lost 4 bases to trimming and J lost 0 bases; unmatched junction nucleotides: 7. CDR1 SGHTA and CDR2 FQGNSA come from the germline V gene. Participants, about 18 to 100 years old, spanned more than 20 US areas. Recovery among Cohort 3 donors was established by two negative PCRs, clearance, or symptom resolution.

The specimen sequenced was PBMCs or T cells enriched from blood (not recorded which). The chain recombines TRBV7-2 with TRBJ2-7, with 15 bases matching TRBD2. The TCR originated in a woman between 45 and 65 years old who had recovered from COVID-19. CDR3 nucleotides: TGTGCCAGCAGCTCTCCTGGGACTAGCGGGGGGCACTCCTACGAGCAGTACTTC. As protein: CASSSPGTSGGHSYEQYF.